This T cell receptor beta chain was profiled in a study of blood T cell repertoires in COVID-19 (dated by TCRdb to the early 2020s). For the study in its entirety: Samples from collaborators originated in the United States, Italy and Spain and spanned both the acute and convalescent phases of COVID-19. The prospective study material was composed of cDNA or gDNA derived from T cells, B-cell-depleted T cells, or PBMCs. Sample metadata almost always included a de-identified subject ID, COVID-19 status, age in years and sex. The samples were drawn from the first 160 participants of the ongoing ImmuneRACE study and from 1,254 subjects provided by 6 global collaborators. The repertoires were released in a freely available public database meant as a resource for research on the immune response to SARS-CoV-2. Subjects who had been exposed to COVID-19, were actively infected with it, or had recovered from it provided the deeply sampled blood TCRbeta repertoires that made up the dataset. Where available, HLA class I and class II types were taken from metadata supplied by the sample provider and were not determined by assay-based typing.

Enrolling through a virtual design, the prospective study's participants ranged in age from roughly 18 to 90 years and lived across around 25 United States geographic areas. In the prospective study, participants were assigned to cohorts based on the clinical history participants reported in a screening survey and a study questionnaire. Mobile phlebotomists in the prospective study collected whole blood, serum and a nasopharyngeal or oropharyngeal swab from every participant. Prospective study participants could optionally give additional blood draws and questionnaires over an approximately two-month period. Blood samples from the prospective study were shipped frozen or at room temperature prior to DNA extraction. Broader findings and caveats from the paper: Clinical and demographic metadata were provided uncurated, with the amount varying by source and participant.

The immunoSEQ Assay, a bias-controlled multiplex PCR, was used to amplify TCRbeta CDR3 regions from genomic DNA. As for how the authors treated the data: Within the assay, amplification of reference gene primers was used to estimate how many nucleated cells each sample contained. Sequence reads were collapsed and filtered to measure the absolute abundance of every unique TCRbeta CDR3 rearrangement. For each sample, productive Simpson clonality was calculated as the square root of Simpson's diversity index across productive rearrangements. Entries here come from immuneACCESS through TCRdb and include only in-frame sequences with V and J called. Some clones fail to appear in such tables; in the studies checked, an unresolved V gene covers under half of the shortfall, and the cause of the remainder is unknown. V, J and clone size derive from that table, while D and trimming were established from the DNA sequence. The sample contains around 200,000 clones, 80% to 90% of them found a single time. 3% to 4.5% of the sample is taken by the ten largest.

As concerns this clone: No cognate antigen has been identified for it. Nothing much larger sits one base from this clone, and base qualities are not available.

The TCR comes from a woman in her thirties or forties with acute COVID-19. Material: PBMCs or T cells enriched from blood (not recorded which).

The CDR3 has the sequence CASRVMDRGFFFSNQPQHF. The sequenced DNA is TGCGCCAGCCGAGTGATGGACAGGGGTTTTTTCTTTAGCAATCAGCCCCAGCATTTT. Here the chain combines TRBV10-1 and TRBJ1-5; a stretch of 9 junction bases matches TRBD1. The CDR3 covers 19 residues, taking in both the cysteine and the phenylalanine. Only the CDR3 DNA stays, 57 bases, in frame from base 1. The germline V gene encodes CDR1 WNHNN and CDR2 SYGVQD (reference sequence). The germline V and J ends show losses of 8 bases and 0 bases respectively, and no gene match explains 17 bases of the junction.